This entry concerns a single T cell receptor beta chain. A second about 6 to 12 cycle PCR used barcoded and J-beta primers. TCRdb fed the 5' RACE reads into MiXCR, producing one record per CDR3 protein. The data hold 550,000 to 600,000 distinct CDR3 sequences, with approximately 30% observed a single time. Germline values: CDR1 DFQATT, CDR2 SNEGSKA (reference sequence). CDR3 size: 14 residues. V was trimmed by 3 bases and J by 0 bases, leaving 10 bases between them. Those donating, healthy Caucasian individuals from Russia, were aged 6 to 90. This specimen belongs to a study of blood T cells in healthy people across ages.

The chain uses TRBV20-1 and TRBJ2-3; TRBD2 is a possible D gene (6 bases). The sequence derives from a woman in her 70s in good health. The sample comprised blood. As DNA, the CDR3 is TGCAGTGCTAGGGAGGCGGGGAGCACAGATACGCAGTATTTT. Protein sequence: CSAREAGSTDTQYF.